This TCR beta chain was obtained from a study of blood T cell repertoires in COVID-19. Study-level background: Sites in the United States, Italy and Spain provided acute and convalescent COVID-19 samples.

Enrolled through a virtual design, the participants were between roughly 18 and 95 years of age and came from roughly 22 US areas. Recovered status applied to Cohort 3 donors who had two consecutive negative PCRs. It also applied to those with clearance or with symptom resolution. Germline V gene data show CDR1 as SGHTS and CDR2 as YDEGEE. V was shortened by 4 bases and J by 0 bases, with 8 bases between the two germline ends. The CDR3 has 14 residues. Per the authors' pipeline: The assay estimated nucleated cells by amplifying reference gene primers. TCRdb keeps only in-frame clones here, not all; method: immunoSEQ multiplex PCR. V, J and clone size are those of that table, while D and trimming were read from the DNA. The repertoire has roughly 160,000 clones, about four fifths of them found once; the top ten carry around 3.2%.

The chain employs TRBV5-8 and TRBJ2-1; perhaps TRBD2 as D (6 bases). Sequencing was performed on PBMCs or T cells enriched from blood (not recorded which). The TCR sequence derives from a woman aged 55-69 years who had recovered from COVID-19. The CDR3 sequence is CASSVGGSYNEQFF. DNA of the CDR3: TGTGCCAGCAGCGTCGGGGGCTCCTACAATGAGCAGTTCTTC.